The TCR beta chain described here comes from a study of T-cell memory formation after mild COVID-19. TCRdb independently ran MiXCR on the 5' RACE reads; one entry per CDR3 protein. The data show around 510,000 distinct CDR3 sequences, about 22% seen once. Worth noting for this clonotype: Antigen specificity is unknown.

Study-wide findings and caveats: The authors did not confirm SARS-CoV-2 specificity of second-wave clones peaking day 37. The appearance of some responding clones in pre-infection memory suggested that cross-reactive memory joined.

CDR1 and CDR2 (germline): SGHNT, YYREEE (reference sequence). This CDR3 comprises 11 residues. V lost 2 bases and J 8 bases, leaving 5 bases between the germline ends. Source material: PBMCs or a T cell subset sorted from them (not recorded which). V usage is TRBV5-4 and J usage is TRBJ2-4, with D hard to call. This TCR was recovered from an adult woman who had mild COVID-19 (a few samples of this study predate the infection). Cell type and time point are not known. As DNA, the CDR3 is TGTGCCAGCAGCTTTGGGGACATTCAGTACTTC. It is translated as CASSFGDIQYF. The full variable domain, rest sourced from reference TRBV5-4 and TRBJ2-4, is ETGVTQSPTHLIKTRGQQVTLRCSSQSGHNTVSWYQQALGQGPQFIFQYYREEENGRGNFPPRFSGLQFPNYSSELNVNALELDDSALYLCASSFGDIQYFGAGTRLSVL.